Included here is one TCR beta chain sequence, with context. Germline values: CDR1 SGHAT, CDR2 FQNNGV. The V end was cut by 5 bases, the J end by 3 bases, with 16 bases between. The length of the CDR3 is 15 residues. This table comes from immunoSEQ multiplex PCR, and its TCRdb copy is limited to in-frame clones, with some not included. The table has about 350,000 clones, about nine tenths seen once. This record belongs to a study of blood T cell repertoires in COVID-19. Looking at the study overall: Acute and convalescent COVID-19 samples came from the United States, Italy and Spain. In each case, the material was cDNA or gDNA derived from T cells, B-cell-depleted T cells, or PBMCs.

The V and J genes are TRBV11-2 and TRBJ1-2; D is perhaps TRBD1 (5 bases). The receptor was derived from a woman in her 30s who had been exposed to COVID-19. Material for sequencing was PBMCs or T cells enriched from blood (not recorded which). The CDR3 reads CASSHGGGGHYGYTF. As DNA, the CDR3 is TGTGCCAGCAGCCACGGTGGGGGGGGACACTATGGCTACACCTTC.